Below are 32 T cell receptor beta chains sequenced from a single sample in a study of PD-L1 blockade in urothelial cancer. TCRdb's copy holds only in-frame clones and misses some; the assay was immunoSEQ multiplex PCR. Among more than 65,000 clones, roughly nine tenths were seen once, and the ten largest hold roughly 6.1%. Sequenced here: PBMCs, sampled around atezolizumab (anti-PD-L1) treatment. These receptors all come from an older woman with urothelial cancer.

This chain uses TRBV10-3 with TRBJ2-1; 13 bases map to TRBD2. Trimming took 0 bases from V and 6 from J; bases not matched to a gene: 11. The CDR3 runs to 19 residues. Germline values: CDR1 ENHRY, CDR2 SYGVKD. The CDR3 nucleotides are TGTGCCATCAGTGAGTCTCTACTAGCGGGAGGGCCAGTTAGCAATGAGCAGTTCTTC. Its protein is CAISESLLAGGPVSNEQFF.

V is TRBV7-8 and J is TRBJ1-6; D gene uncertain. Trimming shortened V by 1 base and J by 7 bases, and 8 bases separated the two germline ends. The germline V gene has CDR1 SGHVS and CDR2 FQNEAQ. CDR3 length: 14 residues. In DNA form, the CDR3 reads TGTGCCAGCAGCTTAGGGGCACGGAATTCACCCCTCCACTTT. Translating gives CASSLGARNSPLHF.

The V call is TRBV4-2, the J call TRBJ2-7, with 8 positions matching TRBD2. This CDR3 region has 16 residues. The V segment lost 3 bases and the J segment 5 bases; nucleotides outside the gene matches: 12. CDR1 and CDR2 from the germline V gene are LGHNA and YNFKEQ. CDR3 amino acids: CASSQASGRIVHEQYF. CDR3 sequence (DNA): TGTGCCAGCAGCCAGGCCAGCGGGAGAATTGTTCACGAGCAGTACTTC.

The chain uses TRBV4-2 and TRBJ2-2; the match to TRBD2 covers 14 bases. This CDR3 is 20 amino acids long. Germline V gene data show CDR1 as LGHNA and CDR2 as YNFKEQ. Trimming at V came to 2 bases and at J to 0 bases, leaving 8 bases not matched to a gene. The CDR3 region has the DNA TGTGCCAGCAGCCAATTAGGACTAGCGGGGGGCTTCGCGAACACCGGGGAGCTGTTTTTT. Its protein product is CASSQLGLAGGFANTGELFF.

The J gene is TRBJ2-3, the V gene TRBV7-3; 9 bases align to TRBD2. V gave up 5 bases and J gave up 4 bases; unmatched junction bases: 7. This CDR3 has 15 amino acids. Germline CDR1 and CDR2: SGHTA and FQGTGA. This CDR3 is CASSPIAGEADTQYF. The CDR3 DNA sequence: TGTGCCAGCAGCCCTATAGCGGGAGAAGCAGATACGCAGTATTTT.

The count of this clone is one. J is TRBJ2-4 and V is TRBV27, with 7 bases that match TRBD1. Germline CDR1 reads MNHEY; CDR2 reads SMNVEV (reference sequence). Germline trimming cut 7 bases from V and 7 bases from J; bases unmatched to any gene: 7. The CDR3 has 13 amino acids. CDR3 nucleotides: TGTGCCAGCACTCCGACAGGGTTGAACATTCAGTACTTC. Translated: CASTPTGLNIQYF.

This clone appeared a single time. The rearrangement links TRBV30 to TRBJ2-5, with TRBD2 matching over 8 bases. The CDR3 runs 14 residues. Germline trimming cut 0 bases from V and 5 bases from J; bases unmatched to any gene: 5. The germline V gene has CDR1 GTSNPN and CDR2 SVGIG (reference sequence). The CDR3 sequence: CAWSVLRGGETQYF. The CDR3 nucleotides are TGTGCCTGGAGTGTACTCCGGGGGGGGGAGACCCAGTACTTC.

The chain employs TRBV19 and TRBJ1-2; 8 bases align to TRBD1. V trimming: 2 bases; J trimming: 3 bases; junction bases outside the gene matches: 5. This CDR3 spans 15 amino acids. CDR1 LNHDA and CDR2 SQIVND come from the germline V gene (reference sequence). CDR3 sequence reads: CASSIPGQGYYGYTF. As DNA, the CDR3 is TGTGCCAGTAGTATACCCGGACAGGGATACTATGGCTACACCTTC.

The CDR3 nucleotides are TGCGCCAGCAGGGCTCTTCGGACAGAAGGCGATGAGCAGTTCTTC. Protein: CASRALRTEGDEQFF. The chain joins TRBV10-2 to TRBJ2-1; D is possibly TRBD1 (6 bases). V lost 6 bases and J 8 bases, leaving 20 bases between the germline ends. Germline values: CDR1 WSHSY, CDR2 SAAADI. The length of the CDR3 is 15 residues.

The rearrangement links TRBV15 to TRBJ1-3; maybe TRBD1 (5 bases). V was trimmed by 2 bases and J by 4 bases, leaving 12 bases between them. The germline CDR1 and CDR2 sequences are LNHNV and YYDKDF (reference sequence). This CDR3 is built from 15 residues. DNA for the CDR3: TGTGCCACCAGCAGAACGACAGATCCCGGAAACACCATATATTTT. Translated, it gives CATSRTTDPGNTIYF.

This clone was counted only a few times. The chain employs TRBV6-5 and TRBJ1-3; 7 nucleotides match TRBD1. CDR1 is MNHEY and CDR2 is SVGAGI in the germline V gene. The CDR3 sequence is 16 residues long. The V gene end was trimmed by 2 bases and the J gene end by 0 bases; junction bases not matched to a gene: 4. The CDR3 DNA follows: TGTGCCAGCAGTTACGGGACAGCCCCCTCTGGAAACACCATATATTTT. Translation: CASSYGTAPSGNTIYF.

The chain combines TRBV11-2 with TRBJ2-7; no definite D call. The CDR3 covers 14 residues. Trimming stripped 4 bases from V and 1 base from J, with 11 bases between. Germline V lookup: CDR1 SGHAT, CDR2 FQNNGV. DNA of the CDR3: TGTGCCAGCAGCTCCCCCGGCGGTTCCTACGAGCAGTACTTC. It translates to CASSSPGGSYEQYF. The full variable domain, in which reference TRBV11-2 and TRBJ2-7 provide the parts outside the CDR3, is EAGVAQSPRYKIIEKRQSVAFWCNPISGHATLYWYQQILGQGPKLLIQFQNNGVVDDSQLPKDRFSAERLKGVDSTLKIQPAKLEDSAVYLCASSSPGGSYEQYFGPGTRLTVT.

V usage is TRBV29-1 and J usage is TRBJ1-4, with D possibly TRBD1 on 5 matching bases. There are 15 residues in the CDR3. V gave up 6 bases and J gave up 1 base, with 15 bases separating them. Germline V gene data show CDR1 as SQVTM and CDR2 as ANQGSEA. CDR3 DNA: TGCAGCGTCAGAGGGACTAGTCGAACTAATGAAAAACTGTTTTTT. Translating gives CSVRGTSRTNEKLFF.

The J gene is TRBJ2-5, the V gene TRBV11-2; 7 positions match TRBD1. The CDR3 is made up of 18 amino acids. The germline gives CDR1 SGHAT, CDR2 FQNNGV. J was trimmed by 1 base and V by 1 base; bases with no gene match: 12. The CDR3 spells CASSLGKGQVFVQETQYF. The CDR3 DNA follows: TGTGCCAGCAGCTTAGGGAAAGGACAGGTCTTTGTCCAAGAGACCCAGTACTTC.

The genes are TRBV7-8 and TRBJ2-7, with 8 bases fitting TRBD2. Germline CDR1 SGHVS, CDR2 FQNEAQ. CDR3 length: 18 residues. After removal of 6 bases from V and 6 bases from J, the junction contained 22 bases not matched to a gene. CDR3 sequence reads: CASRKTPPGVSGSGEQYF. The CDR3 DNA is TGTGCCAGCAGAAAAACCCCCCCGGGGGTCAGCGGGAGCGGCGAGCAGTACTTC.

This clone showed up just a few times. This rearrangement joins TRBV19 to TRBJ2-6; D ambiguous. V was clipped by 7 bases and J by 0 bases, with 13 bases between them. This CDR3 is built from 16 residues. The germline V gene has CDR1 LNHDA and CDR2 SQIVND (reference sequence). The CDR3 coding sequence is TGTGCCAGTACCCTGCGGCCGGGCTCTGGGGCCAACGTCCTGACTTTC. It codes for CASTLRPGSGANVLTF.

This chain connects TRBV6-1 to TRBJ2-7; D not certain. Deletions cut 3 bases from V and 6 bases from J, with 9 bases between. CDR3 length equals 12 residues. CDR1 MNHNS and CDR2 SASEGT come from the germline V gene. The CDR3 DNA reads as TGTGCCAGCAGTGATGAGTATCGCGAGCAGTACTTC. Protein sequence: CASSDEYREQYF.

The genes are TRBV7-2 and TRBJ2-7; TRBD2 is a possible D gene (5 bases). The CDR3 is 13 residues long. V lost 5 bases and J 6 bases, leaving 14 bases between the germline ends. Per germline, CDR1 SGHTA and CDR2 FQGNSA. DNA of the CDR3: TGTGCCAGCAGCCCTAGACCTGCGGGCGAGCAGTACTTC. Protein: CASSPRPAGEQYF.

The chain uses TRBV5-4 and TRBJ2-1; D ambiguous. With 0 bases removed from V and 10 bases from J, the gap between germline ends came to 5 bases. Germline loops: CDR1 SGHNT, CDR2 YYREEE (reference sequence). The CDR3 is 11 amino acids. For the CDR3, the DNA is TGTGCCAGCAGCTTGGCTCTGGAGCAGTTCTTC. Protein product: CASSLALEQFF.

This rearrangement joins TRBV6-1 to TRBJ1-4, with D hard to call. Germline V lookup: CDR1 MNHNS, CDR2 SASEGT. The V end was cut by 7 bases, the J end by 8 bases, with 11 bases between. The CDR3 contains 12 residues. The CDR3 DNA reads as TGTGCCAGCAAATGGAGCGACGAAAAACTGTTTTTT. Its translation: CASKWSDEKLFF.

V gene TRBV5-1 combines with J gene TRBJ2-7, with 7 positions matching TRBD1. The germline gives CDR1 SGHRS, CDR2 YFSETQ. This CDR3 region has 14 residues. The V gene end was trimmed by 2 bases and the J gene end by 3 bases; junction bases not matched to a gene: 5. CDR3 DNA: TGCGCCAGCAGCTTCACAGGGGATCGCTACGAGCAGTACTTC. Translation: CASSFTGDRYEQYF.

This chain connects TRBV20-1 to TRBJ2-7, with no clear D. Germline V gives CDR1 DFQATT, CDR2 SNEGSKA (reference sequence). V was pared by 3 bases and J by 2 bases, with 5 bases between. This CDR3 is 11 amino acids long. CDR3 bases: TGCAGTGCTAGGCAGGCCTACGAGCAGTACTTC. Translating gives CSARQAYEQYF.

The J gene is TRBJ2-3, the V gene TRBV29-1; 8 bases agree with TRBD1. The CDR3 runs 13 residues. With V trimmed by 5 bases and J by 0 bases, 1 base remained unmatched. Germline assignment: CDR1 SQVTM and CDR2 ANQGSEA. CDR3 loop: CSVTGGSTDTQYF. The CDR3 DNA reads TGCAGCGTTACAGGGGGAAGCACAGATACGCAGTATTTT.

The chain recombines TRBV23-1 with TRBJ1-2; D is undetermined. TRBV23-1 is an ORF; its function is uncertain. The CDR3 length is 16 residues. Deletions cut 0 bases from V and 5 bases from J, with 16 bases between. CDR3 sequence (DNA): TGCGCCAGCAGTCAATCGACTAAGGGTCCGGGGTATGGCTACACCTTC. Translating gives CASSQSTKGPGYGYTF.

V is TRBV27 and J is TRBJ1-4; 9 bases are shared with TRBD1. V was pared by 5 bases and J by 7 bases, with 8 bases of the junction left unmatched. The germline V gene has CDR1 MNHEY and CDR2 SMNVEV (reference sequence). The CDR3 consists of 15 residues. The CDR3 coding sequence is TGTGCCAGCAGTCCCAGGACAGGGGTTGGTGAAAAACTGTTTTTT. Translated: CASSPRTGVGEKLFF.

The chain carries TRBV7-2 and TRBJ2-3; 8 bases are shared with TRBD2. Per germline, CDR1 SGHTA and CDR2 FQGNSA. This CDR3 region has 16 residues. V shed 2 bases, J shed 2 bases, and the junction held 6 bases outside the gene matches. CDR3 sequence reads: CASSLRGGVNTDTQYF. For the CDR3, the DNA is TGTGCCAGCAGCTTACGGGGGGGGGTAAACACAGATACGCAGTATTTT.

The CDR3 bases are TGTGCCAGCAGCGTAGCGGGACAGGGAGTCACTGAAGCTTTCTTT. Amino acids: CASSVAGQGVTEAFF. This sequence joins TRBV9 and TRBJ1-1, with TRBD1 identical over 9 bases. From germline, CDR1 is SGDLS and CDR2 YYNGEE. There are 15 residues in the CDR3. V lost 0 bases and J lost 4; bases outside the gene matches: 4.

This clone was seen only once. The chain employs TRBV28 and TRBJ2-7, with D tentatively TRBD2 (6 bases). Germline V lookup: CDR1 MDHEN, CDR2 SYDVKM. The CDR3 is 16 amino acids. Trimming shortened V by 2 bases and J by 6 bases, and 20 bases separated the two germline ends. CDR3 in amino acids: CASSLHRDSQIREQYF. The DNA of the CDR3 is TGTGCCAGCAGTTTACACCGGGACTCCCAGATCCGCGAGCAGTACTTC.

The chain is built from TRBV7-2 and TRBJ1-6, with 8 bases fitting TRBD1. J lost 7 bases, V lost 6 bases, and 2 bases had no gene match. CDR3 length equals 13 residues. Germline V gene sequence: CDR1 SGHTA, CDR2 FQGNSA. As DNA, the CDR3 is TGTGCCAGCAGGAGACAGGGGAATTCACCCCTCCACTTT. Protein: CASRRQGNSPLHF.

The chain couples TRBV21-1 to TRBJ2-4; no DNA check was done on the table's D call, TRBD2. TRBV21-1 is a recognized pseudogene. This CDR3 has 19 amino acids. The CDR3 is CASTIKGKGTRLAKNIQYF. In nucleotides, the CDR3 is TGTGCCAGCACCATCAAAGGAAAGGGGACTAGATTAGCCAAAAACATTCAGTACTTC.

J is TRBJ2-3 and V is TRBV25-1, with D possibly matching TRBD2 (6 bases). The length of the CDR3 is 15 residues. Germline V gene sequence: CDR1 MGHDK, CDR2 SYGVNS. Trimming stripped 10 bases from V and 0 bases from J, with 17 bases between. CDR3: CATRGMGTSTDTQYF. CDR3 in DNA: TGTGCCACCCGGGGGATGGGGACTAGCACAGATACGCAGTATTTT.

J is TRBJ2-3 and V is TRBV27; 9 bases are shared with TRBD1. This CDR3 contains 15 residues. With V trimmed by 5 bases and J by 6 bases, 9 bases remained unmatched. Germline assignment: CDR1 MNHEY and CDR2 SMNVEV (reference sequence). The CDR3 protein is CASSPGTGKSDTQYF. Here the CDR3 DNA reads TGTGCCAGCAGTCCGGGGACAGGGAAGTCGGATACGCAGTATTTT.